This is a list of T cell receptor beta chains from one sample in a study of OX40 agonist ivuxolimab in advanced cancers. Clones were sequenced by immunoSEQ multiplex PCR, and TCRdb holds only the in-frame ones, with some missing. The sample includes about 35,000 clones, roughly 90% of them seen just once. The sample consisted of CD4+ or CD8+ T cells sorted from blood, taken in a trial of the OX40 agonist ivuxolimab. The source of these receptors is an adult with an advanced solid tumor such as melanoma, head and neck, liver or kidney cancer. The CDR3 runs from the conserved cysteine through the conserved F or W. The D gene is left open where the match is weak. Clone size appears in some rows only: once, few, many, or a class for an expanded clone.

clone_size j_call d_call v_call cdr3_aa cdr3_nt
NA TRBJ2-7 NA TRBV28 CATSPRSYEQYF TGTGCCACCTCCCCCCGCTCCTACGAGCAGTACTTC
NA TRBJ2-3 NA TRBV27 CASSLSKALAYTDTQYF TGTGCCAGCAGTTTATCGAAAGCGCTAGCTTACACAGATACGCAGTATTTT
once TRBJ1-5 NA TRBV28 CASSPYVGSRVQPQHF TGTGCCAGCAGCCCCTATGTAGGGTCTAGGGTCCAGCCCCAGCATTTT
NA TRBJ1-1 NA TRBV29-1 CSVRRGPNTEAFF TGCAGCGTTCGACGGGGACCGAACACTGAAGCTTTCTTT
NA TRBJ1-4 NA TRBV5-1 CASSLGSNEKLFF TGCGCCAGCAGCTTGGGTAGTAATGAAAAACTGTTTTTT
NA TRBJ2-7 NA TRBV28 CASSYPSVTSYEQYF TGTGCCAGCAGTTATCCTAGCGTGACCTCCTACGAGCAGTACTTC
NA TRBJ2-3 TRBD2 TRBV4-3 CASSQEAGATDTQYF TGCGCCAGCAGCCAAGAAGCGGGGGCCACAGATACGCAGTATTTT
NA TRBJ1-5 NA TRBV6-5 CASSLQVLNQPQHF TGTGCCAGCAGTTTACAGGTGCTTAATCAGCCCCAGCATTTT
NA TRBJ1-2 NA TRBV7-9 CGTIDLANYGYTF TGTGGCACGATAGACCTAGCTAACTATGGCTACACCTTC
NA TRBJ2-3 NA TRBV11-3 CASSLSGPMNTQYF TGTGCCAGCAGCTTGTCCGGGCCGATGAATACGCAGTATTTT
NA TRBJ2-7 TRBD1 TRBV4-1 CASSQEGGQGAYEQYF TGCGCCAGCAGCCAAGAGGGTGGACAGGGTGCCTACGAGCAGTACTTC
NA TRBJ1-2 NA TRBV29-1 CSVAGGSGYTF TGCAGCGTTGCCGGAGGAAGCGGCTACACCTTC
NA TRBJ2-3 NA TRBV11-1 CASSDYLEGLDTQYF TGTGCCAGCAGCGACTATCTAGAGGGGTTAGATACGCAGTATTTT
NA TRBJ2-7 NA TRBV6-6 CASSYGGGGGNEQYF TGTGCCAGCAGTTACGGGGGGGGCGGTGGGAACGAGCAGTACTTC
NA TRBJ2-1 TRBD2 TRBV14 CASSLGRVRYNEQFF TGTGCCAGCAGCCTTGGGAGGGTCAGGTACAATGAGCAGTTCTTC
NA TRBJ1-1 NA TRBV7-2 CASSLVVQLMNTEAFF TGTGCCAGCAGCTTAGTTGTTCAGCTCATGAACACTGAAGCTTTCTTT
NA TRBJ2-7 NA TRBV5-4 CASSFLPGTSYEQYF TGTGCCAGCAGTTTTCTCCCCGGGACATCCTACGAGCAGTACTTC
NA TRBJ1-5 NA TRBV23-1 CASSRGGRWDQPQHF TGCGCCAGCAGTCGCGGGGGCCGGTGGGATCAGCCCCAGCATTTT
NA TRBJ2-2 TRBD2 TRBV19 CASSPLGEGTGELFF TGTGCCAGCAGCCCCTTAGGGGAGGGCACCGGGGAGCTGTTTTTT
NA TRBJ2-3 TRBD2 TRBV10-1 CASSPGLRAITDTQYF TGCGCCAGTTCGCCGGGACTACGGGCGATCACAGATACGCAGTATTTT
NA TRBJ2-7 TRBD2 TRBV11-2 CASSLTSGLAVYEQYF TGTGCCAGCAGCTTAACATCGGGACTAGCCGTGTACGAGCAGTACTTC
once TRBJ1-2 NA TRBV27 CAGSPGGTFYGYTF TGTGCCGGCAGCCCTGGAGGGACGTTCTATGGCTACACCTTC
NA TRBJ2-2 NA TRBV9 CASSSLGLAANTGELFF TGTGCCAGCAGCAGCCTGGGGTTAGCGGCGAACACCGGGGAGCTGTTTTTT
NA TRBJ1-5 NA TRBV19 CASSMASNQPQHF TGTGCCAGTAGTATGGCTAGCAATCAGCCCCAGCATTTT
NA TRBJ2-7 TRBD2 TRBV9 CASSTGLAGSYEQYF TGTGCCAGCAGCACAGGACTAGCGGGCTCCTACGAGCAGTACTTC
NA TRBJ2-2 TRBD2 TRBV7-3 CASSSDSGTSGTGELFF TGTGCCAGCAGCTCCGACAGCGGGACTAGCGGGACCGGGGAGCTGTTTTTT
NA TRBJ2-7 TRBD1 TRBV30 CAWRGQGLWQYF TGTGCCTGGAGGGGACAGGGTCTCTGGCAGTACTTC
NA TRBJ2-1 TRBD2 TRBV27 CASRGLANEQFF TGTGCCAGTCGGGGACTAGCGAATGAGCAGTTCTTC
NA TRBJ2-1 NA TRBV28 CASSLGPGQTTNEQFF TGTGCCAGCAGTTTGGGCCCAGGGCAGACGACCAATGAGCAGTTCTTC
NA TRBJ2-5 TRBD1 TRBV19 CASSIFVVTGEETQYF TGTGCCAGTAGTATATTCGTTGTGACAGGGGAAGAGACCCAGTACTTC
NA TRBJ2-7 TRBD1 TRBV6-6 CASSSSQGALSYEQYF TGTGCCAGCAGTTCCTCGCAGGGGGCACTCTCCTACGAGCAGTACTTC
NA TRBJ1-4 NA TRBV7-9 CASSDPFEGEKLFF TGTGCCAGCAGCGATCCTTTTGAGGGCGAAAAACTGTTTTTT
once TRBJ2-4 TRBD1 TRBV29-1 CSVEGTGGIQYF TGCAGCGTTGAAGGGACAGGGGGAATTCAGTACTTC
NA TRBJ2-7 NA TRBV28 CASSPEPGLSNEQYF TGTGCCAGCAGCCCTGAACCGGGACTTTCGAACGAGCAGTACTTC
NA TRBJ2-1 NA TRBV30 CAWSGGNEQFF TGTGCCTGGAGTGGGGGGAACGAGCAGTTCTTC
NA TRBJ2-7 TRBD1 TRBV5-1 CASSWRRTGDEQYF TGCGCCAGCAGCTGGCGTAGGACAGGGGACGAGCAGTACTTC
NA TRBJ2-5 NA TRBV27 CASSPSGETQYF TGTGCCAGCAGTCCGTCCGGGGAGACCCAGTACTTC
NA TRBJ1-4 NA TRBV5-1 CASSPHRATNEKLFF TGCGCCAGCAGCCCCCACAGGGCAACTAATGAAAAACTGTTTTTT
NA TRBJ2-1 TRBD1 TRBV4-1 CASSHDVDRGREEQFF TGCGCCAGCAGCCATGACGTTGACAGGGGGCGTGAGGAGCAGTTCTTC
NA TRBJ1-1 NA TRBV4-1 CASSQDRAREAFF TGCGCCAGCAGCCAAGATCGGGCGCGGGAAGCTTTCTTT
NA TRBJ2-2 TRBD1 TRBV30 CAIDRGNTGELFF TGTGCCATCGACAGGGGGAACACCGGGGAGCTGTTTTTT
NA TRBJ1-5 TRBD1 TRBV28 CASSTGTGDWKQPQHF TGTGCCAGCAGTACCGGGACAGGGGATTGGAAACAGCCCCAGCATTTT
once TRBJ2-7 NA TRBV6-6 CASSDVLAYEQYF TGTGCCAGCAGCGACGTACTAGCCTACGAGCAGTACTTC
few TRBJ1-1 NA TRBV11-1 CASSLHTEAFF TGTGCCAGCAGCTTACACACTGAAGCTTTCTTT
NA TRBJ2-3 NA TRBV7-2 CASSASWRDTQYF TGTGCCAGCAGCGCCAGCTGGAGAGATACGCAGTATTTT
NA TRBJ2-4 NA TRBV28 CASRPPALSIDIQYF TGTGCCAGCAGACCACCAGCCCTCTCTATCGACATTCAGTACTTC
NA TRBJ2-5 NA TRBV27 CASSLWGGPTETQYF TGTGCCAGCAGTTTATGGGGGGGGCCTACAGAGACCCAGTACTTC
NA TRBJ1-1 NA TRBV29-1 CSVEGGQGNTEAFF TGCAGCGTTGAGGGGGGGCAGGGTAATACTGAAGCTTTCTTT